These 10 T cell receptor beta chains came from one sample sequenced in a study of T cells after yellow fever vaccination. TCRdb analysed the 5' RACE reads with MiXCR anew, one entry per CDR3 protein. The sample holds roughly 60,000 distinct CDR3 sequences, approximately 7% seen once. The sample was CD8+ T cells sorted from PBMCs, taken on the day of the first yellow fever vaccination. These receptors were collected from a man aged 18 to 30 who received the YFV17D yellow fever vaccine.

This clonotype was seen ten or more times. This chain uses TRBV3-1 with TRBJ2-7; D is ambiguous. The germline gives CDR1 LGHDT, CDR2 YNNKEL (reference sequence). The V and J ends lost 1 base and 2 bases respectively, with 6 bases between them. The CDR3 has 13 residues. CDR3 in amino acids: CASSQGTPYEQYV. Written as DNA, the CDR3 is TGTGCCAGCAGCCAAGGGACCCCCTACGAGCAGTACGTC.

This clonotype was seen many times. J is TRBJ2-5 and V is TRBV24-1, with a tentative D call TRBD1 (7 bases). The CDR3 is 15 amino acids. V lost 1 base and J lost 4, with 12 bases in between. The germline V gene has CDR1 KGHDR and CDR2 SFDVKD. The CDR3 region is CATSDFGGGAETQYF. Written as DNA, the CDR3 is TGTGCCACCAGTGATTTCGGAGGGGGCGCAGAGACCCAGTACTTC.

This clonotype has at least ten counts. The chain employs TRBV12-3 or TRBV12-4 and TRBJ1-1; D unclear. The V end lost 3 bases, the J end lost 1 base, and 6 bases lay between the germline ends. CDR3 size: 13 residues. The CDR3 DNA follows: TGTGCCAGCAGTTTTGCGGGGAACACTGAAGCTTTCTTT. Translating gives CASSFAGNTEAFF.

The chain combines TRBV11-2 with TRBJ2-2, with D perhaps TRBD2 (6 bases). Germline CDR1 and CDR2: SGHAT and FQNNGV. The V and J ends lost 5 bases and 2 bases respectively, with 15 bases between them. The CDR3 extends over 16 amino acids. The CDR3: CASSPTAGPNTGELFF. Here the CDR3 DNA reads TGTGCCAGCAGCCCCACGGCGGGGCCCAACACCGGGGAGCTGTTTTTT.

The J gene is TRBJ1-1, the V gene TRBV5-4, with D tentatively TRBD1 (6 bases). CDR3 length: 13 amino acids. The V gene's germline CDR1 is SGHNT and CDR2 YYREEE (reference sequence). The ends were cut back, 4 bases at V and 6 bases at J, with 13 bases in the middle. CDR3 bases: TGTGCCAGCAGCCCTGGGGGCAGCCCTGAAGCTTTCTTT. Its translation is CASSPGGSPEAFF. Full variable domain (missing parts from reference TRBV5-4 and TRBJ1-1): ETGVTQSPTHLIKTRGQQVTLRCSSQSGHNTVSWYQQALGQGPQFIFQYYREEENGRGNFPPRFSGLQFPNYSSELNVNALELDDSALYLCASSPGGSPEAFFGQGTRLTVV.

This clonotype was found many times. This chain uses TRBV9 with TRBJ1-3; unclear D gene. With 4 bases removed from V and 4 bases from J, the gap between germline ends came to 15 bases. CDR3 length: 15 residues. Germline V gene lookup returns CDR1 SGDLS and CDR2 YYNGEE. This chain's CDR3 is CASSPYGSLGNTIYF. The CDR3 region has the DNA TGTGCCAGCAGCCCGTACGGGAGCCTCGGAAACACCATATATTTT.

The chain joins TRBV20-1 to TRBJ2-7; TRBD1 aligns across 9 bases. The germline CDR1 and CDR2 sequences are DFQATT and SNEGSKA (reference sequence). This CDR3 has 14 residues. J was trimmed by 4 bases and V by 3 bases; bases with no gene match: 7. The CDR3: CSASPGQGWYEQYV. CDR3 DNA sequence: TGCAGTGCTAGTCCCGGACAGGGGTGGTACGAGCAGTACGTC.

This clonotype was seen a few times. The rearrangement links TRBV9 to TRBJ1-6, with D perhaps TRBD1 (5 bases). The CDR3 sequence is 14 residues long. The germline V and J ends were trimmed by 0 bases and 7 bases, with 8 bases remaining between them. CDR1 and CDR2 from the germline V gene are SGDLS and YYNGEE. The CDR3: CASSVEQGNSPLHF. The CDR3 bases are TGTGCCAGCAGCGTAGAGCAGGGAAATTCACCCCTCCACTTT.

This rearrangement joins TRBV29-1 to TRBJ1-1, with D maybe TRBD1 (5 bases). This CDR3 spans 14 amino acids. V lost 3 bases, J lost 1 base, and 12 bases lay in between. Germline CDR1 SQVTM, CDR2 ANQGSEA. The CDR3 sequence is CSVEAEGTNTEAFF. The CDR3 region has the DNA TGCAGCGTTGAGGCGGAGGGGACGAACACTGAAGCTTTCTTT. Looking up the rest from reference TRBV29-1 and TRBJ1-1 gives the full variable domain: SAVISQKPSRDICQRGTSLTIQCQVDSQVTMMFWYRQQPGQSLTLIATANQGSEATYESGFVIDKFPISRPNLTFSTLTVSNMSPEDSSIYLCSVEAEGTNTEAFFGQGTRLTVV.

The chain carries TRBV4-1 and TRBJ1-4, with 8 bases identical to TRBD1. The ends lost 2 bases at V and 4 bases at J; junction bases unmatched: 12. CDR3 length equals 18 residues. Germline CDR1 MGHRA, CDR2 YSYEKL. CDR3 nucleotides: TGCGCCAGCAGCCAACCGACAGGGGAGAAAGGTGTTAATGAAAAACTGTTTTTT. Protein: CASSQPTGEKGVNEKLFF.